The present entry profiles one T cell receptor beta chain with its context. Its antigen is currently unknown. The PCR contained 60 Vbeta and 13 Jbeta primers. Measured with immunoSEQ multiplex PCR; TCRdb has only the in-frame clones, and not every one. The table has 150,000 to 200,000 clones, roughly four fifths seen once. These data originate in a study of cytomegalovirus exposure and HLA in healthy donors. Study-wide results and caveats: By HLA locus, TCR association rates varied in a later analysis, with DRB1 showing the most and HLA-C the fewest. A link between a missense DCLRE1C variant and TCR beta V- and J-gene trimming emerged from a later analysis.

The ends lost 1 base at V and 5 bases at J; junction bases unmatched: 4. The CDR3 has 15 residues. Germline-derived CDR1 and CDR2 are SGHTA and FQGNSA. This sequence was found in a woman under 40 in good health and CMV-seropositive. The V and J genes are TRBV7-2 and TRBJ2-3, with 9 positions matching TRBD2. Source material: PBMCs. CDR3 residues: CASSLVGGRGDTQYF. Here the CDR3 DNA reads TGTGCCAGCAGCTTAGTAGGCGGGAGGGGAGATACGCAGTATTTT.